Below are 26 T cell receptor beta chains sequenced from a single sample in a study of blood T cell repertoires in COVID-19. Method: immunoSEQ multiplex PCR; TCRdb's copy keeps in-frame clones and lacks some. Among approximately 170,000 clones, about 83% were seen once, and the ten largest hold roughly 19%. Sequenced: peripheral blood. The receptors come from a woman in her sixties or seventies who had recovered from COVID-19.

This rearrangement joins TRBV9 to TRBJ1-6; 12 bases agree with TRBD1. Per germline, CDR1 SGDLS and CDR2 YYNGEE. V dropped 0 bases and J dropped 9; count of bases not matched to a gene: 4. The CDR3 length is 16 residues. In DNA form, the CDR3 reads TGTGCCAGCAGCGTAGCGGGACAGGGGGCGATTTCACCCCTCCACTTT. This translates into CASSVAGQGAISPLHF.

J is TRBJ2-7 and V is TRBV20-1, with 10 bases matching TRBD1. V shed 6 bases and J 11 bases; nucleotides not matched to a gene: 7. The CDR3 covers 11 residues. Per the germline V gene, CDR1 is DFQATT and CDR2 is SNEGSKA (reference sequence). The CDR3 sequence is CSAKGQGREYF. The CDR3 nucleotides read TGCAGTGCCAAGGGACAGGGGCGTGAGTACTTC.

This sequence joins TRBV5-6 and TRBJ1-2; weak D call: TRBD1 (6 bases). Looked up from germline, CDR1 is SGHDT and CDR2 is YYEEEE. This CDR3 has 12 residues. V lost 4 bases, J lost 7 bases, and 11 bases lay in between. CDR3 DNA sequence: TGTGCCAGCAGCCGCGGGGGGCTTGGCTACACCTTC. Translating gives CASSRGGLGYTF.

The genes are TRBV27 and TRBJ2-7; TRBD1 agrees at 7 bases. This CDR3 has 13 residues. J gave up 6 bases and V 5 bases, and 7 bases lay outside the gene matches. The V gene's germline CDR1 is MNHEY and CDR2 SMNVEV (reference sequence). CDR3 nucleotide sequence: TGTGCCAGCAGTCCCCGGACAGGCTCCGAGCAGTACTTC. This codes for CASSPRTGSEQYF.

The chain is built from TRBV4-1 and TRBJ2-5; perhaps TRBD1 as D (7 bases). From germline, CDR1 is MGHRA and CDR2 YSYEKL. The CDR3 is 14 residues long. V lost 3 bases and J 4 bases, leaving 12 bases between the germline ends. In DNA, the CDR3 is TGCGCCAGCAGCCACCTCCAGGGGGGAGAGACCCAGTACTTC. Translated: CASSHLQGGETQYF.

The V call is TRBV19, the J call TRBJ2-6; the D is unclear. Germline V gene lookup returns CDR1 LNHDA and CDR2 SQIVND (reference sequence). Trimming cost V 3 bases and J 0 bases, with 6 bases left between them. This CDR3 has 15 amino acids. The CDR3 loop reads CASSMWSSGANVLTF. CDR3 sequence (DNA): TGTGCCAGTAGTATGTGGAGCTCTGGGGCCAACGTCCTGACTTTC. The whole variable domain, filled in from reference TRBV19 and TRBJ2-6, reads DGGITQSPKYLFRKEGQNVTLSCEQNLNHDAMYWYRQDPGQGLRLIYYSQIVNDFQKGDIAEGYSVSREKKESFPLTVTSAQKNPTAFYLCASSMWSSGANVLTFGAGSRLTVL.

A few counts support this clone. This chain uses TRBV11-2 with TRBJ2-7; D remains ambiguous. The CDR3 totals 13 residues. CDR1 SGHAT and CDR2 FQNNGV come from the germline V gene. V dropped 5 bases and J dropped 0 bases, with 8 bases sitting between them. CDR3 in amino acids: CASSPPYSYEQYF. The CDR3 region has the DNA TGTGCCAGCAGCCCCCCGTACTCCTACGAGCAGTACTTC.

This clone has only a few counts. The chain combines TRBV4-3 with TRBJ1-2; weak D call: TRBD1 (6 bases). Germline-derived CDR1 and CDR2 are LGHNA and YSLEER. V shed 4 bases and J shed 5 bases, with 17 bases lying between them. The CDR3 contains 15 residues. CDR3 residues: CASSPSLGGRYGYTF. The CDR3 nucleotides are TGCGCCAGCAGCCCCTCACTGGGGGGGCGTTATGGCTACACCTTC.

The chain is built from TRBV19 and TRBJ2-1, with D possibly TRBD2 on 5 matching bases. The V gene lost 10 bases and the J gene lost 3 bases, with 13 bases spanning the gap. CDR1 is LNHDA, CDR2 SQIVND, per germline (reference sequence). This CDR3 region has 13 residues. The CDR3 loop reads CATTTGLYNEQFF. The CDR3 DNA follows: TGTGCCACTACGACTGGACTCTACAATGAGCAGTTCTTC. The full variable domain, completed using reference TRBV19 and TRBJ2-1, is DGGITQSPKYLFRKEGQNVTLSCEQNLNHDAMYWYRQDPGQGLRLIYYSQIVNDFQKGDIAEGYSVSREKKESFPLTVTSAQKNPTAFYLCATTTGLYNEQFFGPGTRLTVL.

The V call is TRBV19, the J call TRBJ1-1; TRBD1 agrees at 7 bases. The CDR3 spans 15 residues. CDR1 and CDR2 (germline): LNHDA, SQIVND (reference sequence). The J segment lost 6 bases and the V segment lost 2 bases, leaving 9 bases of the junction unmatched. This CDR3 is CASSITGAAWAEAFF. DNA of the CDR3: TGTGCCAGTAGTATAACAGGGGCCGCCTGGGCTGAAGCTTTCTTT.

The CDR3 here is CASSVAGEGQETQYF. The CDR3 nucleotides are TGTGCCAGCAGCGTAGCGGGGGAAGGCCAAGAGACCCAGTACTTC. The chain couples TRBV9 to TRBJ2-5, with a possible D match to TRBD2 (6 bases). The germline gives CDR1 SGDLS, CDR2 YYNGEE. The CDR3 length is 15 residues. V was pared by 0 bases and J by 1 base, with 10 bases between.

The chain's CDR3 is CASSGHSTDTQYF. The DNA of the CDR3 is TGTGCCAGCAGCGGACACTCCACAGATACGCAGTATTTT. The chain recombines TRBV3-1 (or the pseudogene TRBV3-2) with TRBJ2-3, with D maybe TRBD1 (5 bases). Trimming stripped 5 bases from V and 2 bases from J, with 8 bases between. Germline V gene sequence: CDR1 LGHDT, CDR2 YNNKEL (reference sequence). This CDR3 has 13 amino acids.

The rearrangement uses TRBV28 and TRBJ2-7, with unresolved D. Germline values: CDR1 MDHEN, CDR2 SYDVKM. The CDR3 consists of 13 residues. Trimming shortened V by 3 bases and J by 3 bases, and 9 bases separated the two germline ends. This CDR3 reads CASSFPTSYEQYF. The CDR3 nucleotides are TGTGCCAGCAGTTTCCCCACAAGCTACGAGCAGTACTTC. Combining the CDR3 with reference TRBV28 and TRBJ2-7 gives the whole variable domain DVKVTQSSRYLVKRTGEKVFLECVQDMDHENMFWYRQDPGLGLRLIYFSYDVKMKEKGDIPEGYSVSREKKERFSLILESASTNQTSMYLCASSFPTSYEQYFGPGTRLTVT.

This clone has just a few counts. This chain links TRBV25-1 with TRBJ1-3; D not certain. V was shortened by 8 bases and J by 0 bases, with 8 bases between the two germline ends. The CDR3 is made up of 13 amino acids. The V gene's germline CDR1 is MGHDK and CDR2 SYGVNS. The CDR3 bases are TGTGCCAGCTCCGAACTCTCTGGAAACACCATATATTTT. This translates into CASSELSGNTIYF.

A note on this clone: Other nucleotide sequences from this sample produce the same CDR3. The V call is TRBV5-1, the J call TRBJ1-1, with D unclear. This CDR3 comprises 13 residues. V was clipped by 0 bases and J by 3 bases, with 6 bases between them. Germline V CDR1 and CDR2: SGHRS, YFSETQ. The CDR3 loop is CASSLGRDTEAFF. The CDR3 DNA reads TGCGCCAGCAGCTTGGGTCGAGACACTGAAGCTTTCTTT.

This chain connects TRBV7-3 to TRBJ1-1, with TRBD1 identical over 7 bases. Losses at the gene ends were 1 base for V and 8 bases for J; bases not matched to a gene: 10. Germline assignment: CDR1 SGHTA and CDR2 FQGTGA. There are 15 residues in the CDR3. CDR3 region: CASSLNPGTAREAFF. In DNA form, the CDR3 reads TGTGCCAGCAGCTTAAATCCGGGGACAGCACGGGAAGCTTTCTTT.

This clone was detected once. The genes are TRBV5-4 and TRBJ1-4, with D possibly being TRBD1 (5 bases). This CDR3 has 16 residues. Looked up from germline, CDR1 is SGHNT and CDR2 is YYREEE (reference sequence). The V end was cut by 0 bases, the J end by 3 bases, with 12 bases between. CDR3 DNA: TGTGCCAGCAGCTTGGCTGGGGGGACCCCTAATGAAAAACTGTTTTTT. Translated: CASSLAGGTPNEKLFF. Complete variable domain (other parts from reference TRBV5-4 and TRBJ1-4): ETGVTQSPTHLIKTRGQQVTLRCSSQSGHNTVSWYQQALGQGPQFIFQYYREEENGRGNFPPRFSGLQFPNYSSELNVNALELDDSALYLCASSLAGGTPNEKLFFGSGTQLSVL.

The J gene is TRBJ1-1, the V gene TRBV11-2; no clear D. Germline assignment: CDR1 SGHAT and CDR2 FQNNGV. This CDR3 is built from 16 residues. Trimming cost V 5 bases and J 1 base, with 17 bases left between them. CDR3 region: CASSRPAGVTNTEAFF. CDR3 bases: TGTGCCAGCAGCCGACCCGCCGGGGTAACGAACACTGAAGCTTTCTTT.

The V call is TRBV11-2, the J call TRBJ1-3; weak D call: TRBD1 (5 bases). Trimming pared 5 bases from V and 0 bases from J, leaving 17 bases between. Looked up from germline, CDR1 is SGHAT and CDR2 is FQNNGV. The CDR3 runs 17 residues. This CDR3 reads CASSLRVGAGSGNTIYF. The CDR3 bases are TGTGCCAGCAGCCTCCGGGTAGGGGCCGGCTCTGGAAACACCATATATTTT.

V gene TRBV5-1 combines with J gene TRBJ1-4, with D maybe TRBD1 (5 bases). The CDR3 has 13 residues. Trimming stripped 7 bases from V and 5 bases from J, with 12 bases between. Germline-derived CDR1 and CDR2 are SGHRS and YFSETQ. The CDR3 is CASARADNEKLFF. The CDR3 DNA follows: TGCGCCAGCGCCAGGGCGGACAATGAAAAACTGTTTTTT.

This clone was observed a handful of times. The chain has TRBV2 and TRBJ2-6; D not resolved. Germline lookup yields CDR1 SNHLY and CDR2 FYNNEI. The CDR3 is made up of 16 amino acids. The V end was cut by 6 bases, the J end by 0 bases, with 12 bases between. For the CDR3, the DNA is TGTGCCAGCAGGAGGCAGATTGGCTCTGGGGCCAACGTCCTGACTTTC. Protein product: CASRRQIGSGANVLTF.

CDR3 DNA sequence: TGTGCCAGCAGCTCTCGGGTGGGGACAGGCCAGCCCCAGCATTTT. Translating gives CASSSRVGTGQPQHF. This chain links TRBV5-8 with TRBJ1-5; 8 bases are shared with TRBD1. Germline CDR1 reads SGHTS; CDR2 reads YDEGEE. The CDR3 has 15 amino acids. V shed 3 bases and J 7 bases; nucleotides not matched to a gene: 9. The full variable domain, with the rest looked up from reference TRBV5-8 and TRBJ1-5, is EAGVTQSPTHLIKTRGQQATLRCSPISGHTSVYWYQQALGLGLQFLLWYDEGEERNRGNFPPRFSGRQFPNYSSELNVNALELEDSALYLCASSSRVGTGQPQHFGDGTRLSIL.

The chain couples TRBV9 to TRBJ1-2; tentative D call: TRBD1 (5 bases). Trimming left V 4 bases short and J 5 bases short, with 15 bases between. Germline lookup yields CDR1 SGDLS and CDR2 YYNGEE. The CDR3 runs 14 residues. The CDR3 DNA reads as TGTGCCAGCAGCTCCCCCCCGGGGGGTTATGGCTACACCTTC. Its translation is CASSSPPGGYGYTF.

The chain recombines TRBV3-1 (or the pseudogene TRBV3-2) with TRBJ2-3; 14 positions agree with TRBD2. The J segment lost 1 base and the V segment lost 1 base, leaving 4 bases of the junction unmatched. Germline lookup yields CDR1 LGHDT and CDR2 YNNKEL (reference sequence). The CDR3 totals 18 residues. As DNA, the CDR3 is TGTGCCAGCAGCCAAGGACTAGCGGGAGGGGGGGGCACAGATACGCAGTATTTT. Its protein is CASSQGLAGGGGTDTQYF.

J is TRBJ2-5 and V is TRBV10-3; 13 positions match TRBD2. Per germline, CDR1 ENHRY and CDR2 SYGVKD. This CDR3 is 15 amino acids long. V gave up 6 bases and J gave up 4 bases; unmatched junction bases: 5. This chain's CDR3 is CAISPGLAGVETQYF. In DNA, the CDR3 is TGTGCCATCAGCCCCGGACTAGCGGGAGTAGAGACCCAGTACTTC.

This chain connects TRBV12-3 or TRBV12-4 to TRBJ1-3; D not resolved. The CDR3 is 12 amino acids. The V end was cut by 5 bases, the J end by 4 bases, with 6 bases between. For the CDR3, the DNA is TGTGCCAGCAGTCCCACAGGAAACACCATATATTTT. This gives the protein CASSPTGNTIYF.